This passage covers 4 T cell receptor beta chains from one sample sequenced in a study of blood T cell repertoires in COVID-19. This table comes from immunoSEQ multiplex PCR, and its TCRdb copy is limited to in-frame clones, with some not included. The table includes around 68,000 clones, 85% to 90% detected once. The sample taken for sequencing was peripheral blood. The receptors here all came from a man aged 45-65 years with acute or convalescent COVID-19.

V and J are TRBV7-9 and TRBJ2-7, with D possibly being TRBD2 (6 bases). CDR3 length equals 15 residues. V lost 1 base and J lost 5, with 15 bases in between. Germline V gene data show CDR1 as SEHNR and CDR2 as FQNEAQ (reference sequence). The CDR3 protein is CASSLESRGRDEQYF. DNA of the CDR3: TGTGCCAGCAGCTTAGAAAGTCGGGGGAGAGACGAGCAGTACTTC.

The chain links TRBV27 to TRBJ1-4; D perhaps matches TRBD1 (5 bases). The CDR3 covers 16 residues. Germline-derived CDR1 and CDR2 are MNHEY and SMNVEV (reference sequence). V shed 3 bases and J shed 5 bases, with 16 bases lying between them. CDR3 sequence (DNA): TGTGCCAGCAGTTTTTCCGGGGGGAGAGGGAATGAAAAACTGTTTTTT. Translated: CASSFSGGRGNEKLFF.

The chain joins TRBV19 to TRBJ1-2; 7 positions match TRBD1. The CDR3 contains 14 residues. The trim removed 7 bases at V and 7 bases at J, leaving 12 bases unmatched. CDR1 and CDR2 from the germline V gene are LNHDA and SQIVND (reference sequence). DNA of the CDR3: TGTGCCAGTAAAGGTGCACAGGGGCGCAGTGGCTACACCTTC. Amino acid sequence: CASKGAQGRSGYTF.

The chain employs TRBV27 and TRBJ1-1; TRBD1 might be the D (5 bases). V was trimmed by 7 bases and J by 0 bases, leaving 12 bases between them. CDR1 and CDR2 (germline): MNHEY, SMNVEV (reference sequence). CDR3 length: 14 residues. CDR3 region: CASIPGGVNTEAFF. CDR3 coding DNA: TGTGCCAGCATCCCTGGAGGGGTGAACACTGAAGCTTTCTTT.